This TCR beta chain was sequenced for a study of blood T cell repertoires in COVID-19 (dated by TCRdb to 2020 to 2022). Study-wide context: Samples from collaborators originated in the United States, Italy and Spain and spanned both the acute and convalescent phases of COVID-19. Deeply sampled blood TCRbeta repertoires from subjects exposed to, actively infected with, or recovered from COVID-19 were included in the dataset. Samples came from the ongoing ImmuneRACE study (first 160 participants) plus 1,254 subjects from 6 global collaborators. The repertoires were released in a freely available public database intended as a resource for research on the immune response to SARS-CoV-2. The material from the prospective study consisted of cDNA or gDNA derived from T cells, B-cell-depleted T cells, or PBMCs. Nearly every sample came with metadata listing a de-identified subject ID, COVID-19 status, age in years and sex. Where HLA class I and class II types were available, the types were taken from metadata supplied by the sample provider, not from assay-based typing.

TCRbeta CDR3 regions were amplified from genomic DNA using the immunoSEQ Assay, a bias-controlled multiplex PCR. For the original study's pipeline: Within the assay, amplification of reference gene primers was used to estimate how many nucleated cells each sample contained. Sequence reads were collapsed and filtered to measure the absolute abundance of every unique TCRbeta CDR3 rearrangement. Productive Simpson clonality was computed per sample as the square root of Simpson's diversity index over productive rearrangements. TCRdb holds this immuneACCESS table with in-frame rearrangements only. Some clones are missing; in checked studies, unresolved V genes explain under half, and the rest has no known cause. V, J and clone size derive from that table, while D and trimming were established from the DNA sequence. The sample contains under 200,000 clones, about 85% of them found a single time. 9.8% of the sample comes from the top ten.

With regard to this clone: There is no known antigen for this receptor. There are no base qualities to consult, and no much larger clone falls within one base.

Collaborating institutions collected whole blood in K2EDTA tubes following their own protocols. Collaborator samples were shipped for TCRbeta analysis as frozen whole blood, isolated PBMCs, or DNA extracted from either sample type. The paper as a whole reports these results and caveats: How much clinical and demographic metadata was included differed by source and by participant, and the metadata was provided uncurated.

The cysteine opens and the phenylalanine closes a CDR3 of 15 amino acids. The retained sequence is limited to the CDR3, 45 bases, with the frame set at the first base. V has 7 bases trimmed and J has 9 bases trimmed; junction bases matching no gene number 12. Based on the germline V gene, the CDR1 and CDR2 sequences are MNHEY and SVGAGI. The chain uses TRBV6-5 and TRBJ1-6, with 7 central nucleotides matching TRBD1. The TCR originated in an elderly woman with acute or convalescent COVID-19. Sequencing input: peripheral blood. The CDR3 region reads CASTRGNRGVSPLHF. The DNA sequence follows: TGTGCCAGCACTCGGGGGAACAGGGGAGTTTCACCCCTCCACTTT.